The sequence of this TCR beta chain was determined in a study of blood T cell repertoires in COVID-19. Study summary: Whether acute or convalescent, the COVID-19 samples came from the United States, Italy and Spain.

Method: immunoSEQ multiplex PCR; TCRdb's copy keeps in-frame clones and lacks some. The sample yields under 300,000 clones, roughly 90% seen once. The CDR3 is 15 residues long. The V end lost 6 bases, the J end lost 3 bases, and 17 bases lay between the germline ends. Germline V gene sequence: CDR1 MNHEY, CDR2 SVGAGI. J is TRBJ1-1 and V is TRBV6-5; no clear D. This clonotype was sampled from a woman in her thirties with active or convalescent COVID-19. The sample was peripheral blood. Here the CDR3 reads CASSRRRIEYTEAFF. CDR3 in DNA: TGTGCCAGCAGCCGAAGGAGGATTGAGTACACTGAAGCTTTCTTT.